The 27 T cell receptor beta chains below were found in one sample sequenced in a study of T cells in Graves' hyperthyroidism and ophthalmopathy. The TCR beta CDR3 regions underwent amplification using RNA transcripts as the source. Initially, a first-round RT-PCR of the TCR CDR3 employed the HTBI primer set. TCRdb fed the multiplex PCR reads into MiXCR, producing one record per CDR3 protein. The sample contains 350,000 to 450,000 distinct CDR3 sequences, roughly an eighth of which appear only once. The sample comprised blood. These receptors all stem from a man aged 45-65 years with Graves' ophthalmopathy.

This clonotype was observed many times. The chain joins TRBV29-1 to TRBJ2-1; TRBD1 agrees at 8 bases. The CDR3 runs to 13 residues. V lost 7 bases, J lost 4 bases, and 6 bases stayed unmatched. CDR1 and CDR2 from the germline V gene are SQVTM and ANQGSEA. CDR3 region: CSADRGGYNEQFF. DNA of the CDR3: TGCAGCGCCGACAGGGGAGGATACAATGAGCAGTTCTTC.

The chain joins TRBV5-1 to TRBJ2-2; D assignment may be TRBD1 or TRBD2 (5 bases each). The germline V and J ends were trimmed by 0 bases and 4 bases, with 10 bases remaining between them. Looked up from germline, CDR1 is SGHRS and CDR2 is YFSETQ. CDR3 length equals 15 residues. The CDR3 DNA is TGCGCCAGCAGCTTGGGGGACCGAAGCACCGGGGAGCTGTTTTTT. As protein: CASSLGDRSTGELFF.

The J gene is TRBJ1-1, the V gene TRBV19; 7 positions agree with TRBD1. The germline V gene has CDR1 LNHDA and CDR2 SQIVND (reference sequence). The V and J ends lost 7 bases and 7 bases, in that order; junction bases with no gene match: 9. The CDR3 covers 13 residues. The CDR3 DNA is TGTGCCAGTAACCGGGACAGAGGTAGTGAAGCTTTCTTT. Its protein product is CASNRDRGSEAFF. The full variable domain, its missing parts supplied by reference TRBV19 and TRBJ1-1, is DGGITQSPKYLFRKEGQNVTLSCEQNLNHDAMYWYRQDPGQGLRLIYYSQIVNDFQKGDIAEGYSVSREKKESFPLTVTSAQKNPTAFYLCASNRDRGSEAFFGQGTRLTVV.

The chain's CDR3 is CASSYSGGTTDTQYF. The CDR3 nucleotides read TGTGCCAGCAGTTACTCCGGGGGGACCACAGATACGCAGTATTTT. The rearrangement joins TRBV6-6 to TRBJ2-3; 7 bases align to TRBD2. Germline-derived CDR1 and CDR2 are MNHNY and SVGAGI (reference sequence). J was trimmed by 2 bases and V by 0 bases; bases with no gene match: 2. The CDR3 extends over 15 amino acids.

This clonotype was detected ten times or more. The genes are TRBV6-1 and TRBJ2-1; 9 bases are shared with TRBD2. The CDR3 is made up of 17 amino acids. Losses at the gene ends were 1 base for V and 8 bases for J; bases not matched to a gene: 12. Germline V lookup: CDR1 MNHNS, CDR2 SASEGT. CDR3 in DNA: TGTGCCAGCAGTGAAGGAGTGGGGGCGGGAGGGCGAGATGAGCAGTTCTTC. Translated: CASSEGVGAGGRDEQFF.

The rearrangement joins TRBV7-9 to TRBJ2-1; a weak D match, TRBD2 (6 bases). Deletions cut 5 bases from V and 9 bases from J, with 23 bases between. The CDR3 contains 16 residues. Per the germline V gene, CDR1 is SEHNR and CDR2 is FQNEAQ (reference sequence). The CDR3 sequence is CASSAGYWGSLVEQFF. The CDR3 DNA is TGTGCCAGCAGCGCGGGGTACTGGGGGAGTCTTGTTGAGCAGTTCTTC.

The chain joins TRBV14 to TRBJ1-3; 7 bases map to TRBD1. Germline CDR1 SGHDN, CDR2 FVKESK. The CDR3 extends over 17 amino acids. Unmatched junction bases numbered 9, after V lost 4 bases and J lost 0 bases. The CDR3 nucleotides read TGTGCCAGCAGCCTATGGCTGGCAGGGGGCTCTGGAAACACCATATATTTT. Translated, it gives CASSLWLAGGSGNTIYF.

This clonotype was seen a few times. The V and J genes are TRBV4-1 and TRBJ2-2, with 11 bases aligning to TRBD2. V gave up 1 base and J gave up 7 bases; unmatched junction bases: 5. In germline, CDR1 is MGHRA, CDR2 YSYEKL. The CDR3 is 16 residues long. The CDR3 DNA reads as TGCGCCAGCAGCCAAGGACTAGCGGGACAGTACGGGGAGCTGTTTTTT. This gives the protein CASSQGLAGQYGELFF.

This clonotype was seen a few times. The chain recombines TRBV29-1 with TRBJ2-5; D ambiguous. Trimming shortened V by 4 bases and J by 4 bases, and 1 base separated the two germline ends. This CDR3 region has 9 residues. Per germline, CDR1 SQVTM and CDR2 ANQGSEA. The DNA for the CDR3 is TGCAGCGTTGGAGAGACCCAGTACTTC. It codes for CSVGETQYF.

The genes are TRBV7-9 and TRBJ2-5; maybe TRBD2 (6 bases). Trimming took 0 bases from V and 3 from J, leaving 14 bases between them. The CDR3 totals 16 residues. Germline V gene sequence: CDR1 SEHNR, CDR2 FQNEAQ (reference sequence). The DNA for the CDR3 is TGTGCCAGCAGCTTAGCCGGTGGGCCGGGGGAAGAGACCCAGTACTTC. It translates to CASSLAGGPGEETQYF.

V and J are TRBV2 and TRBJ1-2, with a possible D match to TRBD1 (6 bases). V dropped 1 base and J dropped 4 bases, with 13 bases sitting between them. Germline assignment: CDR1 SNHLY and CDR2 FYNNEI. The CDR3 extends over 15 amino acids. CDR3 protein: CASSEDRASIYGYTF. DNA for the CDR3: TGTGCCAGCAGTGAAGACAGGGCTTCTATCTATGGCTACACCTTC.

In its sample, this clonotype was seen many times. The chain couples TRBV7-8 to TRBJ2-3; 9 bases are shared with TRBD2. The germline CDR1 and CDR2 sequences are SGHVS and FQNEAQ. The CDR3 covers 17 residues. The V gene end was trimmed by 0 bases and the J gene end by 2 bases; junction bases not matched to a gene: 6. The CDR3 sequence: CASSLARLAGITDTQYF. The CDR3 nucleotides are TGTGCCAGCAGCTTAGCGAGGCTAGCGGGAATCACAGATACGCAGTATTTT.

The rearrangement uses TRBV20-1 and TRBJ2-1, with no clear D. The CDR3 covers 12 residues. Germline assignment: CDR1 DFQATT and CDR2 SNEGSKA (reference sequence). V was clipped by 6 bases and J by 7 bases, with 13 bases between them. As DNA, the CDR3 is TGCAGTGCCAGCCTCCTGGGGAATGAGCAGTTCTTC. Amino acid sequence: CSASLLGNEQFF.

This clonotype was counted at least ten times. CDR3 sequence (DNA): TGTGCCAGCAGCATCACCGGGACAGAAAGCACAGATACGCAGTATTTT. Encoded protein: CASSITGTESTDTQYF. J is TRBJ2-3 and V is TRBV13, with 7 nucleotides matching TRBD1. The CDR3 is 16 residues long. The junction had 8 bases not matched to a gene; V was cut back by 5 bases and J by 0 bases. From germline, CDR1 is PRHDT and CDR2 FYEKMQ (reference sequence).

The chain couples TRBV9 to TRBJ1-2; TRBD1 is a possible D gene (5 bases). V shed 2 bases and J shed 4 bases, with 15 bases lying between them. This CDR3 is built from 15 residues. Germline values: CDR1 SGDLS, CDR2 YYNGEE. The CDR3 here is CASSVSGGFGYGYTF. CDR3 in DNA: TGTGCCAGCAGCGTGAGCGGGGGGTTTGGCTATGGCTACACCTTC.

This clonotype was seen repeatedly, ten times or more. The V call is TRBV5-1, the J call TRBJ1-1, with D hard to call. The CDR3 is 14 amino acids. The V gene's germline CDR1 is SGHRS and CDR2 YFSETQ. V was trimmed by 0 bases and J by 0 bases, leaving 6 bases between them. The CDR3 DNA follows: TGCGCCAGCAGCTTGGACCAGATGAACACTGAAGCTTTCTTT. It is translated as CASSLDQMNTEAFF.

This clonotype was seen more than once but under ten times. The chain employs TRBV5-1 and TRBJ2-1, with D unclear. Trimming left V 2 bases short and J 0 bases short, with 9 bases between. The germline CDR1 and CDR2 sequences are SGHRS and YFSETQ. This CDR3 comprises 15 residues. CDR3 amino acids: CASSFPRSSYNEQFF. Here the CDR3 DNA reads TGCGCCAGCAGCTTCCCGAGGAGCTCCTACAATGAGCAGTTCTTC.

The chain recombines TRBV6-4 with TRBJ2-3; TRBD1 agrees at 11 bases. The CDR3 loop spans 14 amino acids. CDR1 is MRHNA, CDR2 SNTAGT, per germline. The V segment lost 5 bases and the J segment 4 bases; nucleotides outside the gene matches: 2. CDR3 in amino acids: CASSWTGGSDTQYF. The CDR3 DNA reads TGTGCCAGCAGTTGGACAGGGGGCTCAGATACGCAGTATTTT.

This clonotype was seen more than once but under ten times. The chain carries TRBV19 and TRBJ1-4, with TRBD1 matching 7 bases. The CDR3 covers 15 residues. Germline V lookup: CDR1 LNHDA, CDR2 SQIVND (reference sequence). With V trimmed by 5 bases and J by 10 bases, 13 bases remained unmatched. As DNA, the CDR3 is TGTGCCAGTAGTCTCACTCCGGTACAGGGGAGAAAACTGTTTTTT. This translates into CASSLTPVQGRKLFF.

J is TRBJ2-7 and V is TRBV5-1; D gene ambiguous. CDR1 SGHRS and CDR2 YFSETQ come from the germline V gene. The CDR3 runs to 14 residues. The V and J ends lost 0 bases and 0 bases respectively, with 7 bases between them. The CDR3 reads CASSLVAYSYEQYF. CDR3 nucleotide sequence: TGCGCCAGCAGCTTGGTTGCATACTCCTACGAGCAGTACTTC. Looking up the rest from reference TRBV5-1 and TRBJ2-7 gives the full variable domain: KAGVTQTPRYLIKTRGQQVTLSCSPISGHRSVSWYQQTPGQGLQFLFEYFSETQRNKGNFPGRFSGRQFSNSRSEMNVSTLELGDSALYLCASSLVAYSYEQYFGPGTRLTVT.

This clonotype was seen many times. The chain couples TRBV20-1 to TRBJ2-1; 7 nucleotides align to TRBD1. After removal of 5 bases from V and 6 bases from J, the junction contained 10 bases not matched to a gene. From germline, CDR1 is DFQATT and CDR2 SNEGSKA (reference sequence). This CDR3 has 14 amino acids. CDR3 bases: TGCAGTGCTCTGGGACAGCGAGGGATCAATGAGCAGTTCTTC. It translates to CSALGQRGINEQFF.

This clonotype was recorded many times. The gene calls are TRBV28 and TRBJ2-3; D is unclear. V was clipped by 2 bases and J by 2 bases, with 8 bases between them. Per the germline V gene, CDR1 is MDHEN and CDR2 is SYDVKM. The length of the CDR3 is 14 residues. CDR3 sequence: CASSLDIDTDTQYF. CDR3 in DNA: TGTGCCAGCAGTTTAGACATCGACACAGATACGCAGTATTTT.

This clonotype was observed at least ten times. The chain carries TRBV6-1 and TRBJ2-3, with D unresolved. V was cut by 5 bases and J by 3 bases, with 15 bases left in between. The CDR3 has 15 amino acids. Germline V gives CDR1 MNHNS, CDR2 SASEGT. The CDR3 nucleotides read TGTGCCAGCAGTTCTCTCACCCCATGGACAGATACGCAGTATTTT. As protein: CASSSLTPWTDTQYF.

This clonotype came up a few times. V and J are TRBV19 and TRBJ2-3; D tentatively reads TRBD1 or TRBD2 (5 bases each). Germline V gene lookup returns CDR1 LNHDA and CDR2 SQIVND (reference sequence). The CDR3 loop spans 16 amino acids. V was shortened by 4 bases and J by 0 bases, with 14 bases between the two germline ends. CDR3 sequence: CASSRGSGLSTDTQYF. The CDR3 bases are TGTGCCAGTAGTAGAGGGTCGGGGCTAAGCACAGATACGCAGTATTTT.

This clonotype was seen a handful of times. The chain has TRBV2 and TRBJ1-4; D not resolved. This CDR3 has 16 residues. Trimming stripped 1 base from V and 8 bases from J, with 17 bases between. Germline CDR1 is SNHLY and CDR2 is FYNNEI. CDR3 amino acids: CASSEGGASSGEKLFF. The CDR3 DNA sequence: TGTGCCAGCAGTGAAGGTGGTGCGAGTTCAGGAGAAAAACTGTTTTTT. Based on the CDR3 plus reference TRBV2 and TRBJ1-4, the full variable domain is EPEVTQTPSHQVTQMGQEVILRCVPISNHLYFYWYRQILGQKVEFLVSFYNNEISEKSEIFDDQFSVERPDGSNFTLKIRSTKLEDSAMYFCASSEGGASSGEKLFFGSGTQLSVL.

The table lists this clonotype with many counts. V and J are TRBV20-1 and TRBJ2-4; no clear D gene. Trimming took 2 bases from V and 0 from J, leaving 5 bases between them. Per the germline V gene, CDR1 is DFQATT and CDR2 is SNEGSKA (reference sequence). The CDR3 is 13 residues long. Here the CDR3 reads CSARTRAKNIQYF. In DNA form, the CDR3 reads TGCAGTGCTAGAACCCGAGCCAAAAACATTCAGTACTTC.

This clonotype turned up a few times. The rearrangement joins TRBV30 to TRBJ1-5, with D possibly matching TRBD1 (6 bases). The germline V gene encodes CDR1 GTSNPN and CDR2 SVGIG (reference sequence). The CDR3 contains 15 residues. Trimming took 2 bases from V and 0 from J, leaving 11 bases between them. As DNA, the CDR3 is TGTGCCTGGAGTAAACAGGGAGGTAGCAATCAGCCCCAGCATTTT. Translation: CAWSKQGGSNQPQHF. The variable domain in full, with the rest retrieved from reference TRBV30 and TRBJ1-5, is SQTIHQWPATLVQPVGSPLSLECTVEGTSNPNLYWYRQAAGRGLQLLFYSVGIGQISSEVPQNLSASRPQDRQFILSSKKLLLSDSGFYLCAWSKQGGSNQPQHFGDGTRLSIL.